Sequencing of this T cell receptor beta chain was carried out in a study of T cell responses to AZD1222 COVID-19 vaccine. Whole-study results and caveats: Baseline antibody screening turned up just six seropositive AZD1222 recipients. In a largely white British group with more females than males, clonal diversity was possibly underestimated. Close to half of spike-specific TCRs reportedly recognize unmutated variant regions.

Between the trimmed V and J ends, which lost 5 bases and 8 bases, there was a span of 6 bases. The length of the CDR3 is 11 residues. Germline V gene lookup returns CDR1 MDHEN and CDR2 SYDVKM. TCRdb's copy holds only in-frame clones and misses some; the assay was immunoSEQ multiplex PCR. Of about 83,000 clones in the sample, 80% to 90% were seen once. Turning to this clone: The target antigen is unknown.

This sequence was found in an adult in good health. The material was peripheral blood, obtained on day 0 of AZD1222 vaccination. The chain couples TRBV28 to TRBJ1-4; D is unresolved. The CDR3 coding sequence is TGTGCCAGCAGTGCCGAAGAAAAACTGTTTTTT. Residues: CASSAEEKLFF. Supplemented by reference TRBV28 and TRBJ1-4, the full variable domain reads DVKVTQSSRYLVKRTGEKVFLECVQDMDHENMFWYRQDPGLGLRLIYFSYDVKMKEKGDIPEGYSVSREKKERFSLILESASTNQTSMYLCASSAEEKLFFGSGTQLSVL.